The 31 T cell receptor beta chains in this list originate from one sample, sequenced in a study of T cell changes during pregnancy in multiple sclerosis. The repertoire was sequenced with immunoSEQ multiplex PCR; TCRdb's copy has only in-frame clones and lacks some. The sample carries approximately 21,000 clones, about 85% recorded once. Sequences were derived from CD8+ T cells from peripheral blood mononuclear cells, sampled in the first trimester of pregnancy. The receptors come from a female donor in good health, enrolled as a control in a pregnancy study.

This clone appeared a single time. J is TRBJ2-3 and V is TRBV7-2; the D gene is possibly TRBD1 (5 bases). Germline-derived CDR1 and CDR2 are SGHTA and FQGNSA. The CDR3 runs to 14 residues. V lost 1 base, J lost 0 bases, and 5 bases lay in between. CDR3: CASSLGQSTDTQYF. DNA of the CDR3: TGTGCCAGCAGCTTAGGACAGAGCACAGATACGCAGTATTTT.

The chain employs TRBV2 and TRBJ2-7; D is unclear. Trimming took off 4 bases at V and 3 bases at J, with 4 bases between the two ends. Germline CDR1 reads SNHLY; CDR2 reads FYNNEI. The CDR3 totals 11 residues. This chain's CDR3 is CASSASYEQYF. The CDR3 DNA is TGTGCCAGCAGTGCTAGCTACGAGCAGTACTTC. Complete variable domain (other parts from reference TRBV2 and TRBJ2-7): EPEVTQTPSHQVTQMGQEVILRCVPISNHLYFYWYRQILGQKVEFLVSFYNNEISEKSEIFDDQFSVERPDGSNFTLKIRSTKLEDSAMYFCASSASYEQYFGPGTRLTVT.

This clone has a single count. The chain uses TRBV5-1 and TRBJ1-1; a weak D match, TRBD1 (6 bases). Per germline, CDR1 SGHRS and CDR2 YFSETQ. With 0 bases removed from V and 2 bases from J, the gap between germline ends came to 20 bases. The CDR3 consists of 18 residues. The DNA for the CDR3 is TGCGCCAGCAGCTTGGGGGGTCGCGGCAGGGGCCCCAACACTGAAGCTTTCTTT. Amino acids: CASSLGGRGRGPNTEAFF. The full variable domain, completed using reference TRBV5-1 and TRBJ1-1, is KAGVTQTPRYLIKTRGQQVTLSCSPISGHRSVSWYQQTPGQGLQFLFEYFSETQRNKGNFPGRFSGRQFSNSRSEMNVSTLELGDSALYLCASSLGGRGRGPNTEAFFGQGTRLTVV.

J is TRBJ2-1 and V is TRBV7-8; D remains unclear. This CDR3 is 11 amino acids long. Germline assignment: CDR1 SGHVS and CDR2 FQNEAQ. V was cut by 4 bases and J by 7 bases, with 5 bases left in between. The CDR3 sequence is CASSSNNEQFF. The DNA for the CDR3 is TGTGCCAGCAGCTCCAATAATGAGCAGTTCTTC.

In DNA form, the CDR3 reads TGTGCCAGCAGCGTAGGGGGGGCCGGGGAGCTGTTTTTT. Translated: CASSVGGAGELFF. V is TRBV9 and J is TRBJ2-2; D may be TRBD2 (6 bases). V lost 0 bases and J 6 bases, leaving 6 bases between the germline ends. The CDR3 is made up of 13 amino acids. Germline CDR1 and CDR2: SGDLS and YYNGEE.

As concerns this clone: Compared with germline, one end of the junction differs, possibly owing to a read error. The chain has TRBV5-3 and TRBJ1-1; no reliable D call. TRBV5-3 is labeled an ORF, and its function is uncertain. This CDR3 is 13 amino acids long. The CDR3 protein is CASSSDSHTEAFF. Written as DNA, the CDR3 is TGTGCCAGCAGCTCCGACTCCCACACTGAAGCTTTCTTT.

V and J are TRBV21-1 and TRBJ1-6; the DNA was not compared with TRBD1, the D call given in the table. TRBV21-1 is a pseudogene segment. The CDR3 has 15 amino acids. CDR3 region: CASSKEDSLNSPLHF. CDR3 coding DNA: TGTGCCAGCAGCAAAGAGGACAGCCTAAATTCACCCCTCCACTTT.

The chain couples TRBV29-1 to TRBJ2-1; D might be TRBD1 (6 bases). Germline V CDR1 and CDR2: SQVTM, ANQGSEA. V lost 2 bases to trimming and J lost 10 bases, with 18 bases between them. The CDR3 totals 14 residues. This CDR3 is CSVEKGTGTGEQFF. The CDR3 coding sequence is TGCAGCGTTGAAAAGGGTACAGGGACCGGGGAGCAGTTCTTC.

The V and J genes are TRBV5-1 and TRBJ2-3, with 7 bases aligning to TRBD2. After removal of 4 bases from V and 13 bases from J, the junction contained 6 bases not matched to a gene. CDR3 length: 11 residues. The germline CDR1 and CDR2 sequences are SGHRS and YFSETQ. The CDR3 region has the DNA TGCGCCAGCAGCCTGGGACTATTTGAGTATTTT. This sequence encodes CASSLGLFEYF.

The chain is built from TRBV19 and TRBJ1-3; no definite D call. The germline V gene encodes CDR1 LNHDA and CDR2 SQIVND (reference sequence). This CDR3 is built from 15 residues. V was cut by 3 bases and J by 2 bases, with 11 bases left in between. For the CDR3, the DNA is TGTGCCAGTAGTATTGATTCCGGGGCTGGAAACACCATATATTTT. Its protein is CASSIDSGAGNTIYF. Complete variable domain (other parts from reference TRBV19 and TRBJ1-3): DGGITQSPKYLFRKEGQNVTLSCEQNLNHDAMYWYRQDPGQGLRLIYYSQIVNDFQKGDIAEGYSVSREKKESFPLTVTSAQKNPTAFYLCASSIDSGAGNTIYFGEGSWLTVV.

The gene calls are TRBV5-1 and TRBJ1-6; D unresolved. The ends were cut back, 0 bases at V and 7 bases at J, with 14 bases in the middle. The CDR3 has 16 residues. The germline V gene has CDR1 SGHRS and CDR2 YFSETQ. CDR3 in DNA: TGCGCCAGCAGCTTGGAGGCGTCGGCGGGGAATTCACCCCTCCACTTT. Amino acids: CASSLEASAGNSPLHF.

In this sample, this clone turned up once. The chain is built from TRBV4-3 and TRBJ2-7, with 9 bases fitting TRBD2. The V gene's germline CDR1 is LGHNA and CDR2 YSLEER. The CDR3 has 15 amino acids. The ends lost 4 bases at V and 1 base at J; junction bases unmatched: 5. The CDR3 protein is CASSPSRGGSYEQYF. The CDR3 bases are TGCGCCAGCAGCCCGTCGCGGGGGGGTTCCTACGAGCAGTACTTC.

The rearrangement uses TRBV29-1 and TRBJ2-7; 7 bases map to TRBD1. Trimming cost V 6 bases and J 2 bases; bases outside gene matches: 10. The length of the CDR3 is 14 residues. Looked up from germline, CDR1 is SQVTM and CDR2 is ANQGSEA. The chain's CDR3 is CSVLTGQVAYEQYF. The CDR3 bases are TGCAGCGTCTTAACTGGACAGGTTGCCTACGAGCAGTACTTC.

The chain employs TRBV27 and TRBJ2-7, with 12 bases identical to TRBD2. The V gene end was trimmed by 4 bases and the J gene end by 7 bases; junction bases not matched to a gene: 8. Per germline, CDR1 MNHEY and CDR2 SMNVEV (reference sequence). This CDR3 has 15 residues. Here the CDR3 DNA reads TGTGCCAGCAGTTCCCGACTAGCGGGAGCGGGTGAGCAGTACTTC. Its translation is CASSSRLAGAGEQYF.

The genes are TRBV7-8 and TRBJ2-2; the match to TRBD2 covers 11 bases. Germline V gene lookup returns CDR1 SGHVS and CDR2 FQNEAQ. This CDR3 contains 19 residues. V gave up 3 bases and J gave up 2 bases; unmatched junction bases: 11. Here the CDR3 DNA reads TGTGCCAGCAGCTTGGACCGCACCGGGACTAGCGGTAACACCGGGGAGCTGTTTTTT. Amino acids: CASSLDRTGTSGNTGELFF. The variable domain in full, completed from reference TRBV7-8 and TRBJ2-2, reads GAGVSQSPRYKVAKRGQDVALRCDPISGHVSLFWYQQALGQGPEFLTYFQNEAQLDKSGLPSDRFFAERPEGSVSTLKIQRTQQEDSAVYLCASSLDRTGTSGNTGELFFGEGSRLTVL.

The CDR3 spells CASSGPSSRGLGNTIYF. The CDR3 nucleotides are TGTGCCAGCAGTGGCCCCTCTTCCAGGGGGCTTGGAAACACCATATATTTT. The genes are TRBV6-1 and TRBJ1-3; 8 bases fit TRBD1. The V and J ends lost 4 bases and 3 bases, in that order; junction bases with no gene match: 11. The CDR3 spans 17 residues. Per germline, CDR1 MNHNS and CDR2 SASEGT.

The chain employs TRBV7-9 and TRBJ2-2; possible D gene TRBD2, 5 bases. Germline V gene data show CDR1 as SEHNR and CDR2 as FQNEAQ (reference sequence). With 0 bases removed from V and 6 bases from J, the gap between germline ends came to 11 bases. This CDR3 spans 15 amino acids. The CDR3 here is CASSLAPGSAGELFF. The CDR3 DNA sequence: TGTGCCAGCAGCTTAGCGCCGGGGTCGGCCGGGGAGCTGTTTTTT. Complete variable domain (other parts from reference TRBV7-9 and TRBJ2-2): DTGVSQNPRHKITKRGQNVTFRCDPISEHNRLYWYRQTLGQGPEFLTYFQNEAQLEKSRLLSDRFSAERPKGSFSTLEIQRTEQGDSAMYLCASSLAPGSAGELFFGEGSRLTVL.

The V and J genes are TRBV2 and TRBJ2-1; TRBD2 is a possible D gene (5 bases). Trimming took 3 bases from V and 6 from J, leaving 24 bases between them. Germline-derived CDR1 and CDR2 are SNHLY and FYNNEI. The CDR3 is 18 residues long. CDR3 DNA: TGTGCCAGCAGTGAGGGCAGCGGAACGGGAAGGAACCCCAATGAGCAGTTCTTC. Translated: CASSEGSGTGRNPNEQFF.

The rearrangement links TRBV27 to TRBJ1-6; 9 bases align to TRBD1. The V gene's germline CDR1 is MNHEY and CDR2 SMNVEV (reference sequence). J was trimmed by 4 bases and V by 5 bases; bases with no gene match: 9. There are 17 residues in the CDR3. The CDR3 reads CASSPRTGARYNSPLHF. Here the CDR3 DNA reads TGTGCCAGCAGTCCCCGGACAGGGGCAAGATATAATTCACCCCTCCACTTT.

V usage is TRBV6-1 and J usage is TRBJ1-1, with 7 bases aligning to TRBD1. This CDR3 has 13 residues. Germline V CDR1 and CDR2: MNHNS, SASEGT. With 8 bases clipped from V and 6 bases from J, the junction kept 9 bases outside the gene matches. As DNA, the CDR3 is TGTGCCAGCCAAGGACAGGTCGGGGCTGAAGCTTTCTTT. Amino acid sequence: CASQGQVGAEAFF.

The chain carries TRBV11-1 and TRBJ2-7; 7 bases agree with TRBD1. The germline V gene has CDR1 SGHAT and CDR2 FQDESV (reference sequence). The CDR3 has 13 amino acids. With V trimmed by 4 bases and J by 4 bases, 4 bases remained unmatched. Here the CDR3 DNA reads TGTGCCAGCAGCTACGAACAGGGGTACGAGCAGTACTTC. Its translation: CASSYEQGYEQYF.

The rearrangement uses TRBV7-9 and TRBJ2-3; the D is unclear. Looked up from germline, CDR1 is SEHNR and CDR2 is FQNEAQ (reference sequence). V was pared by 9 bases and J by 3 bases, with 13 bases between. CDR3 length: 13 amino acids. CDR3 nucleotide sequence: TGTGCCAGTATCCGAGCTGCGACAGATACGCAGTATTTT. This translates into CASIRAATDTQYF.

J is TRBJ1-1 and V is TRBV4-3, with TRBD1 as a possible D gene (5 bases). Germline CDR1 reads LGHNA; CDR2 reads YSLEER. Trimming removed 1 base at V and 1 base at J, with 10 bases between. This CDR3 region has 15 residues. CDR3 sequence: CASSQAGTGNTEAFF. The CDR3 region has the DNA TGCGCCAGCAGCCAAGCCGGGACTGGGAACACTGAAGCTTTCTTT.

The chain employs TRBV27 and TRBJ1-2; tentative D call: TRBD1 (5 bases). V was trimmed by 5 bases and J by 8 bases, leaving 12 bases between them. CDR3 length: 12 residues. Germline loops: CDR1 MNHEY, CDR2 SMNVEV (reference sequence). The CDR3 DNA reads TGTGCCAGCAGTGGACAACTTGGGGGCTACACCTTC. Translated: CASSGQLGGYTF.

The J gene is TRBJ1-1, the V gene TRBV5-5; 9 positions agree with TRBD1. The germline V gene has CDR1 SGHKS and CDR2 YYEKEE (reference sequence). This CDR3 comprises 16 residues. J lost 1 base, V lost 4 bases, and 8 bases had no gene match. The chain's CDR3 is CASSPGQGSRNTEAFF. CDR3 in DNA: TGTGCCAGCAGCCCAGGACAGGGGTCTAGGAACACTGAAGCTTTCTTT. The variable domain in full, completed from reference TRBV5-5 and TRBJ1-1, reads DAGVTQSPTHLIKTRGQQVTLRCSPISGHKSVSWYQQVLGQGPQFIFQYYEKEERGRGNFPDRFSARQFPNYSSELNVNALLLGDSALYLCASSPGQGSRNTEAFFGQGTRLTVV.

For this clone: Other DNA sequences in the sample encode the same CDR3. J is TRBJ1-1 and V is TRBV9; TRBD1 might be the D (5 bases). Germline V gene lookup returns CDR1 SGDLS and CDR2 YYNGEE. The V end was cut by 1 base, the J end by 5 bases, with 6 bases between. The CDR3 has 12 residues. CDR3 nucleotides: TGTGCCAGCAGCGTACGGGGGACTGAAGCTTTCTTT. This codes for CASSVRGTEAFF. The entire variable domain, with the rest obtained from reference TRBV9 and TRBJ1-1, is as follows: DSGVTQTPKHLITATGQRVTLRCSPRSGDLSVYWYQQSLDQGLQFLIQYYNGEERAKGNILERFSAQQFPDLHSELNLSSLELGDSALYFCASSVRGTEAFFGQGTRLTVV.

The CDR3 bases are TGTGCCAGCAGCATCTACGGGAAGCGGGGGTCTATGAGGGCCGGGGAGCTGTTTTTT. This sequence encodes CASSIYGKRGSMRAGELFF. The V call is TRBV7-2, the J call TRBJ2-2, with 8 bases fitting TRBD2. Looked up from germline, CDR1 is SGHTA and CDR2 is FQGNSA. With 5 bases clipped from V and 6 bases from J, the junction kept 20 bases outside the gene matches. There are 19 residues in the CDR3.

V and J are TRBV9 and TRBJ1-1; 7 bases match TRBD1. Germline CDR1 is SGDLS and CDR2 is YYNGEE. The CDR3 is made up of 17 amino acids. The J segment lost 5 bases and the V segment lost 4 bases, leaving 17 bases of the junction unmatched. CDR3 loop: CASSHSGTVGWGTEAFF. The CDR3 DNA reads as TGTGCCAGCAGCCACTCCGGGACAGTTGGTTGGGGGACTGAAGCTTTCTTT. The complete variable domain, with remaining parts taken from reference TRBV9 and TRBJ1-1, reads DSGVTQTPKHLITATGQRVTLRCSPRSGDLSVYWYQQSLDQGLQFLIQYYNGEERAKGNILERFSAQQFPDLHSELNLSSLELGDSALYFCASSHSGTVGWGTEAFFGQGTRLTVV.

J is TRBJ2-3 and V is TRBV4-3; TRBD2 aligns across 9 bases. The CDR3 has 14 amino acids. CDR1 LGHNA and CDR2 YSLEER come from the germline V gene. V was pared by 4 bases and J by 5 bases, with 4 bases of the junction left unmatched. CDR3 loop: CASSPSGVGDTQYF. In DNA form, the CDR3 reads TGCGCCAGCAGCCCTAGCGGGGTGGGAGATACGCAGTATTTT.

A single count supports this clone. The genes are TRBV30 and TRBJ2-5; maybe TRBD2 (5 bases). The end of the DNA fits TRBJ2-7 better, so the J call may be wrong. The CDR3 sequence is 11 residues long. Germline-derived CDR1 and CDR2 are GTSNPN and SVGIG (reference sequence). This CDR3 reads CAWSPGYEQYF. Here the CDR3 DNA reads TGTGCCTGGAGTCCGGGATACGAGCAGTACTTC.

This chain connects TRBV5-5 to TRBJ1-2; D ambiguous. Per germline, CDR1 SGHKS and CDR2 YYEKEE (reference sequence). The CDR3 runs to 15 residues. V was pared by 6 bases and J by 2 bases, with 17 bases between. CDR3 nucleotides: TGTGCCAGCACCCTTGAAATGGGCCTCAACTATGGCTACACCTTC. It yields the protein CASTLEMGLNYGYTF.